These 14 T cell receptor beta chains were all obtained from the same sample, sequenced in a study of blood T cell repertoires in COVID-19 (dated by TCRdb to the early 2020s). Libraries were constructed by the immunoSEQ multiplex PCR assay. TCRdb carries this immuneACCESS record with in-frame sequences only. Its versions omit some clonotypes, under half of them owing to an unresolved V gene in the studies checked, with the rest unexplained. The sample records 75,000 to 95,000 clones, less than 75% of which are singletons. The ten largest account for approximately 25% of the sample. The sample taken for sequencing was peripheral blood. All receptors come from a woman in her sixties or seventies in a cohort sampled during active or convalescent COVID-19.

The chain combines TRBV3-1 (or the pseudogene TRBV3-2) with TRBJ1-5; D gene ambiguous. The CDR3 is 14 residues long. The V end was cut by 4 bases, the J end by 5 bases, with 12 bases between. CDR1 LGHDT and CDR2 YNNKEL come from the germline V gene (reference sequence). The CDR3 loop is CASSRSGAHQPQHF. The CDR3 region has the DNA TGTGCCAGCAGCCGCTCGGGTGCCCATCAGCCCCAGCATTTT.

In DNA, the CDR3 is TGTGCCAGCAGTAAACGGTTAGGGGGCACAGATACGCAGTATTTT. It encodes CASSKRLGGTDTQYF. This rearrangement joins TRBV2 to TRBJ2-3; weak D call: TRBD1 (5 bases). The CDR3 runs 15 residues. CDR1 and CDR2 from the germline V gene are SNHLY and FYNNEI. V lost 5 bases and J lost 1, with 13 bases in between.

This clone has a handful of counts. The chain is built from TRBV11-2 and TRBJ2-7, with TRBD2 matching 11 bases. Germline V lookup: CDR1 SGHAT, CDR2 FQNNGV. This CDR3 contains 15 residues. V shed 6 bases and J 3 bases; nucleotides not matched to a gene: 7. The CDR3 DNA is TGTGCCAGCAGACCCACCCTAGCGGGGGGCTACGAGCAGTACTTC. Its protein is CASRPTLAGGYEQYF.

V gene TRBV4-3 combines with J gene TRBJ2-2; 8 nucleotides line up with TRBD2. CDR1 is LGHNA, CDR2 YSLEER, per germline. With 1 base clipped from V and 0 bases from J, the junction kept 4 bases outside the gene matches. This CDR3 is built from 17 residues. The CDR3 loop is CASSQGPGGTNTGELFF. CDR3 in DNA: TGCGCCAGCAGCCAAGGACCGGGGGGGACGAACACCGGGGAGCTGTTTTTT.

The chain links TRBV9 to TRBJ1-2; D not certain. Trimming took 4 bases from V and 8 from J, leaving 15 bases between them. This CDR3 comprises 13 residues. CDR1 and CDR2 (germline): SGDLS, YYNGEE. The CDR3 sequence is CASSPRELWGYTF. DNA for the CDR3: TGTGCCAGCAGCCCCCGGGAGCTATGGGGCTACACCTTC.

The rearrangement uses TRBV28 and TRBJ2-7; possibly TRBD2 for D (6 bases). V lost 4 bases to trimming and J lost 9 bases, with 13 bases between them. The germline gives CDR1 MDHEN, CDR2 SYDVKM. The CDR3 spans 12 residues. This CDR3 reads CASSSVRGAQYF. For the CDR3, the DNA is TGTGCCAGCAGTTCGGTTCGCGGGGCGCAGTACTTC.

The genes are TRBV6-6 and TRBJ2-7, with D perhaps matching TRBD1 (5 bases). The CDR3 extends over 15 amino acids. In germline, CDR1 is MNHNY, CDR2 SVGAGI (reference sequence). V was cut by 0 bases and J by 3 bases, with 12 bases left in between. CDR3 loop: CASSYSAGLGYEQYF. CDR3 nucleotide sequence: TGTGCCAGCAGTTACTCCGCAGGGCTTGGCTACGAGCAGTACTTC.

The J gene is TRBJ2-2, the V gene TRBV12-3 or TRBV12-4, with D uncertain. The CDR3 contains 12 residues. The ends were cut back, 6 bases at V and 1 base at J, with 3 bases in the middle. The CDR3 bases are TGTGCCAGCAGCCTGAACACCGGGGAGCTGTTTTTT. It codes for CASSLNTGELFF.

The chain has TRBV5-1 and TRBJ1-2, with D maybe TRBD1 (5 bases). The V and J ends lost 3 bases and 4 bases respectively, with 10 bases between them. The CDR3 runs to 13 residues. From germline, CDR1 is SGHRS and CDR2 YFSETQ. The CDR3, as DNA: TGCGCCAGCAGCTCTCAGGGCCCCTATGGCTACACCTTC. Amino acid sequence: CASSSQGPYGYTF.

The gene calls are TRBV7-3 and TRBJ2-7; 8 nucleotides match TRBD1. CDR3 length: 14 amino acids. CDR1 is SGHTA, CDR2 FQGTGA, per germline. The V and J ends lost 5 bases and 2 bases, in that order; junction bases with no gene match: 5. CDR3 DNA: TGTGCCAGCAGCAAACAGGGGGTGCCCTACGAGCAGTACTTC. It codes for CASSKQGVPYEQYF.

The CDR3 bases are TGTGCCAGCACCTCCCCAGGTATAGCCTACGAGCAGTACTTC. The encoded protein is CASTSPGIAYEQYF. The genes are TRBV27 and TRBJ2-7; no firm D call. This CDR3 is built from 14 residues. CDR1 and CDR2 from the germline V gene are MNHEY and SMNVEV (reference sequence). V dropped 7 bases and J dropped 2 bases, with 15 bases sitting between them.

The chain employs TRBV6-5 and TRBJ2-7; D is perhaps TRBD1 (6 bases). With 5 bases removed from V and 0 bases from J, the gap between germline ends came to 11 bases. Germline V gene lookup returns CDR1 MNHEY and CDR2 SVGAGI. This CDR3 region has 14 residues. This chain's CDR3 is CASSRDTSSYEQYF. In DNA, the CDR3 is TGTGCCAGCAGTCGGGACACGAGCTCCTACGAGCAGTACTTC.

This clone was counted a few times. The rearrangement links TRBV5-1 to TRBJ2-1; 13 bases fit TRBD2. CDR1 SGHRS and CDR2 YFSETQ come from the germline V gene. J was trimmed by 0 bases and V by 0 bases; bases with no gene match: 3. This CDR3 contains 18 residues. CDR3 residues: CASSLGLAGGGSYNEQFF. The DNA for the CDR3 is TGCGCCAGCAGCTTGGGACTAGCGGGGGGAGGCTCCTACAATGAGCAGTTCTTC.

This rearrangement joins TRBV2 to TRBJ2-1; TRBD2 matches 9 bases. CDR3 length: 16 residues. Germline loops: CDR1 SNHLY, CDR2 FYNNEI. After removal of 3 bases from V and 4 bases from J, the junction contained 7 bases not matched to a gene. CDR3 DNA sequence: TGTGCCAGCAGTGATAAAGGCGGGGGGGGATACAATGAGCAGTTCTTC. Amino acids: CASSDKGGGGYNEQFF.